A selection of T cell receptor beta chains follows, all from one sample in a study of T-cell reconstitution after alpha-beta-depleted transplantation in children. TCRdb re-called the PCR reads through MiXCR, storing one row per CDR3 protein. This sample carries about 900,000 distinct CDR3 sequences, roughly 29% of them seen once, and the ten largest clones take 28%. The sequencing used PBMCs, mostly from graft donor cells, collected 360 days after TCRalphabeta/CD19-depleted stem cell transplant. These receptors were collected from a boy under two years old who had a stem cell transplant for SCID, so the T cells may come from the graft donor. CDR3s leave out the opening cysteine and the closing phenylalanine or tryptophan. Fields, in order: J gene, V gene, CDR3 protein.

>TRBJ2-1|TRBV6-1
ASSRPSGVDNEQF
>TRBJ2-2|TRBV12-3/TRBV12-4
ASSYKIAGELF
>TRBJ2-7|TRBV4-3
ASSQDTGTYEQY
>TRBJ2-5|TRBV5-6
ASSFEALGTQY
>TRBJ2-1|TRBV11-1
ASSLSRSSHEQF
>TRBJ1-1|TRBV4-3
ASSQDSGLSLEAF
>TRBJ2-5|TRBV11-2
ASSLDRLGWKTQY
>TRBJ1-1|TRBV12-3/TRBV12-4
ASSRGPPGTEAF
>TRBJ2-3|TRBV4-2
ASSPLPGLAGSDTQY
>TRBJ2-5|TRBV5-1
ASSSRQGGVGQETQY
>TRBJ2-6|TRBV6-1
ASSPGPTTGANVLT
>TRBJ2-5|TRBV6-1
ASRPVGAPGQETQY
>TRBJ2-1|TRBV9
ASSPMGGSYNEQF
>TRBJ2-3|TRBV28
ASSFVPSGVGTDTQY
>TRBJ1-5|TRBV7-6
ASSPTGDLNQPQH
>TRBJ2-7|TRBV12-3/TRBV12-4
ASSLAGFGYEQY
>TRBJ2-1|TRBV19
ASSIGGEQF
>TRBJ1-2|TRBV12-3/TRBV12-4
ASSPFPGTGGGYT